This T cell receptor beta chain was observed in a study of blood T cell repertoires in COVID-19. Study details: COVID-19 samples from acute and convalescent phases originated in the United States, Italy and Spain.

In the source study's methods: The assay estimated nucleated cells by amplifying reference gene primers. Some clones are missing from TCRdb's copy, which holds only in-frame ones; the method was immunoSEQ multiplex PCR. V and J calls plus clone size are reproduced from that table; the DNA served to infer D and trimming. The sample includes some 180,000 clones, 85% of them seen just once. V trimming: 7 bases; J trimming: 1 base; junction bases outside the gene matches: 3. Germline values: CDR1 ENHRY, CDR2 SYGVKD. The CDR3 runs 14 residues. The sequenced sample consisted of peripheral blood. The chain combines TRBV10-3 with TRBJ2-2; 7 bases align to TRBD1. This TCR was recovered from a woman aged 55-69 years with acute or convalescent COVID-19. The CDR3 DNA reads TGTGCCATCACCGACAGGGAGAACACCGGGGAGCTGTTTTTT. As protein: CAITDRENTGELFF.